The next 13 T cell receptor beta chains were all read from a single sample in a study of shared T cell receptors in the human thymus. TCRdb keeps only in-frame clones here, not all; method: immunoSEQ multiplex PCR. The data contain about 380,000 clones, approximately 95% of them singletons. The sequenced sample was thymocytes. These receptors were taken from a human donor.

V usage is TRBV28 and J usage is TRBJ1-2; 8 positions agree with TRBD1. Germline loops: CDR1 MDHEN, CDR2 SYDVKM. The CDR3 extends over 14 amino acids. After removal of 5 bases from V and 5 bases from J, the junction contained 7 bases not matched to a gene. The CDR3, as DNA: TGTGCCAGCAGTCCAGGGACAGGCGCATATGGCTACACCTTC. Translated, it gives CASSPGTGAYGYTF.

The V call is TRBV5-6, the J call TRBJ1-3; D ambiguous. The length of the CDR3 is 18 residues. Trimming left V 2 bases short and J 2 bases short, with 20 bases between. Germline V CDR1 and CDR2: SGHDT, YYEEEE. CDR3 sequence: CASSLSRSSRRTGNTIYF. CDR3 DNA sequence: TGTGCCAGCAGCTTATCCCGTTCCTCCAGGAGAACTGGAAACACCATATATTTT.

The CDR3 DNA follows: TGTGCCAGCAGCCAGCCCCAAGGACTAGCGGGGCTCTCCTACAATGAGCAGTTCTTC. It yields the protein CASSQPQGLAGLSYNEQFF. The chain couples TRBV14 to TRBJ2-1, with TRBD2 identical over 12 bases. This CDR3 region has 19 residues. V lost 3 bases to trimming and J lost 0 bases; unmatched junction nucleotides: 9. The germline gives CDR1 SGHDN, CDR2 FVKESK.

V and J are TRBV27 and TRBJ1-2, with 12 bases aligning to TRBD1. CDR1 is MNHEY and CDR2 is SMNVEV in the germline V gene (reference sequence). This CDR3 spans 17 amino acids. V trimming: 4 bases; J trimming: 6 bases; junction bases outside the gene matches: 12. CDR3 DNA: TGTGCCAGCAGTTCAAGGGGACAGGGGGCGCCAGGAGATGGCTACACCTTC. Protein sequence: CASSSRGQGAPGDGYTF.

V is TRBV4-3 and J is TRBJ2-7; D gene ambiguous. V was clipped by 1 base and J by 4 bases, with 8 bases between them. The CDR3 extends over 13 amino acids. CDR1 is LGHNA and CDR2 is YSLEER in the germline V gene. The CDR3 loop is CASSQALGYEQYF. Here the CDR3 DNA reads TGCGCCAGCAGCCAAGCACTGGGGTACGAGCAGTACTTC.

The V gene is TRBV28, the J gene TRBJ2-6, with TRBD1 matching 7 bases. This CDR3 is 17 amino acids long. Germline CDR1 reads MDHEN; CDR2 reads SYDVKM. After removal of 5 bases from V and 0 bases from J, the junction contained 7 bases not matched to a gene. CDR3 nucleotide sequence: TGTGCCAGCAGTAACAGGGGCGAGGGCTCTGGGGCCAACGTCCTGACTTTC. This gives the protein CASSNRGEGSGANVLTF.

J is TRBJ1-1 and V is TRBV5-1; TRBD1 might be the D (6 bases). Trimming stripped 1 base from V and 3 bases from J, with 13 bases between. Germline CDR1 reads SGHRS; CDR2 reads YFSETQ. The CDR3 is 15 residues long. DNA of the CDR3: TGCGCCAGCAGCTTGTATTCTCAGGGGTACACTGAAGCTTTCTTT. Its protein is CASSLYSQGYTEAFF.

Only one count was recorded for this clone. CDR3 amino acids: CASSKTGNTGELFF. For the CDR3, the DNA is TGTGCCAGCAGCAAAACCGGGAACACCGGGGAGCTGTTTTTT. This chain links TRBV21-1 with TRBJ2-2; the D call TRBD2 from the table was never checked on the DNA. TRBV21-1 is marked as a pseudogene. The CDR3 extends over 14 amino acids.

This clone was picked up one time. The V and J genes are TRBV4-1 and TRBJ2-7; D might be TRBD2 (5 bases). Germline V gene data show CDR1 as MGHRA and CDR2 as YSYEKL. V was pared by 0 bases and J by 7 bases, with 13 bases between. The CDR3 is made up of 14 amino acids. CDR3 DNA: TGCGCCAGCAGCCAAGAAGGGCCAAGAGGGGAGCAGTACTTC. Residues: CASSQEGPRGEQYF.

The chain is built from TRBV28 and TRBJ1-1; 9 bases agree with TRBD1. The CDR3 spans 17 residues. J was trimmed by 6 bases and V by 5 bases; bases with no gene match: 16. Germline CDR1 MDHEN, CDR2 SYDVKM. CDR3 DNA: TGTGCCAGCAGTGACCGGGACAGGGCGCACGCCGGGGCTGAAGCTTTCTTT. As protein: CASSDRDRAHAGAEAFF.

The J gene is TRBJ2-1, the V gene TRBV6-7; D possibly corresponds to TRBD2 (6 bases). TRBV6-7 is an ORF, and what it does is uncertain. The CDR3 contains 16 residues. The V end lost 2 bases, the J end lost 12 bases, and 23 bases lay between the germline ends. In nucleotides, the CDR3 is TGTGCCAGCAGTTACGTGGCTAGGGACTCCCCCCGAGGGCAGTTCTTC. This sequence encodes CASSYVARDSPRGQFF.

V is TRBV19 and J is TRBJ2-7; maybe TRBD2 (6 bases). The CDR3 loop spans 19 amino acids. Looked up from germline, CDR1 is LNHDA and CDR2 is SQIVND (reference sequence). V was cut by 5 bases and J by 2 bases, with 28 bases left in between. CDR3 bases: TGTGCCAGTAGTCATTACGCGACGGTGACCACGGGAGAAACCTACGAGCAGTACTTC. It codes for CASSHYATVTTGETYEQYF.

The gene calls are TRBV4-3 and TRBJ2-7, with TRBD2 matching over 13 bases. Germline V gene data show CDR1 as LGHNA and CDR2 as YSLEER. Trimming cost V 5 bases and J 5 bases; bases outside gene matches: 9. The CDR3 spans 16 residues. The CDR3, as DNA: TGCGCCAGCAGCAGGGCACTAGCGGGAGGGCCCCACGAGCAGTACTTC. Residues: CASSRALAGGPHEQYF.